Each of the 22 T cell receptor beta chains below was sequenced from the same sample in a study of identical twins. Each CDR3 protein gets one entry after TCRdb re-called the 5' RACE reads with MiXCR. The table shows approximately 890,000 distinct CDR3 sequences, with 10% to 15% occurring only once. The same data also contributed to another study, on yellow fever vaccine responses in identical twins.

The sequenced sample consisted of PBMCs. Every receptor here comes from a young woman in good health.

This chain joins TRBV20-1 and TRBJ1-1; D gene unclear. The CDR3 loop spans 12 amino acids. V dropped 6 bases and J dropped 0 bases, with 8 bases sitting between them. Germline V gene lookup returns CDR1 DFQATT and CDR2 SNEGSKA (reference sequence). The CDR3 coding sequence is TGCAGTGCCCTTCAGGTGAACACTGAAGCTTTCTTT. Its translation is CSALQVNTEAFF.

This clonotype was recorded at least ten times. The genes are TRBV20-1 and TRBJ2-1, with D perhaps being TRBD1 or TRBD2 (5 bases each). Germline V gene sequence: CDR1 DFQATT, CDR2 SNEGSKA (reference sequence). Trimming took 6 bases from V and 0 from J, leaving 18 bases between them. CDR3 length: 16 residues. The CDR3 reads CSATRSGPSSYNEQFF. The CDR3 DNA follows: TGCAGTGCAACCCGCTCGGGGCCCAGCTCCTACAATGAGCAGTTCTTC.

The V and J genes are TRBV3-1 and TRBJ1-2; tentatively, D is TRBD1 (5 bases). The CDR3 spans 15 residues. The V end was cut by 1 base, the J end by 6 bases, with 15 bases between. Germline CDR1 reads LGHDT; CDR2 reads YNNKEL (reference sequence). The CDR3 is CASSQGNGWGDGYTF. CDR3 nucleotide sequence: TGTGCCAGCAGCCAAGGCAACGGATGGGGGGATGGCTACACCTTC.

The chain combines TRBV3-1 with TRBJ2-7; TRBD2 might be the D (6 bases). The CDR3 extends over 14 amino acids. Trimming removed 4 bases at V and 2 bases at J, with 12 bases between. The germline V gene encodes CDR1 LGHDT and CDR2 YNNKEL (reference sequence). The CDR3 bases are TGTGCCAGCAGCCCAGGTGGAGGGACCTACGAGCAGTACGTC. This sequence encodes CASSPGGGTYEQYV.

This clonotype came up a few times. V and J are TRBV4-2 and TRBJ2-5; D remains unclear. The CDR3 loop spans 15 amino acids. Germline lookup yields CDR1 LGHNA and CDR2 YNFKEQ. Trimming took off 0 bases at V and 5 bases at J, with 13 bases between the two ends. In DNA, the CDR3 is TGTGCCAGCAGCCAAGACCCAGGCCCAAGGGAGACCCAGTACTTC. Protein product: CASSQDPGPRETQYF.

This clonotype has only a few counts. The chain employs TRBV5-1 and TRBJ2-2, with a weak D call TRBD1 (5 bases). CDR1 is SGHRS, CDR2 YFSETQ, per germline. V was trimmed by 7 bases and J by 5 bases, leaving 12 bases between them. This CDR3 has 13 residues. The CDR3 sequence is CASQNSGTGELFF. CDR3 bases: TGCGCCAGCCAGAACTCAGGGACCGGGGAGCTGTTTTTT.

The chain is built from TRBV12-3 or TRBV12-4 and TRBJ1-1; TRBD1 aligns across 7 bases. Losses at the gene ends were 4 bases for V and 1 base for J; bases not matched to a gene: 3. The CDR3 spans 14 residues. CDR3 residues: CASSSTGKNTEAFF. In nucleotides, the CDR3 is TGTGCCAGCAGTTCGACAGGGAAGAACACTGAAGCTTTCTTT.

This chain uses TRBV29-1 with TRBJ2-2; D tentatively fits TRBD1 or TRBD2 (5 bases each). V lost 4 bases, J lost 5 bases, and 20 bases lay in between. Germline V gives CDR1 SQVTM, CDR2 ANQGSEA. The CDR3 is 16 amino acids. The CDR3 reads CSVATTGTMTTGELFF. The CDR3 DNA is TGCAGCGTTGCTACCACCGGGACCATGACTACCGGGGAGCTGTTTTTT.

In this sample, this clonotype turned up many times. The chain combines TRBV12-3 or TRBV12-4 with TRBJ1-1; 8 bases match TRBD1. This CDR3 has 16 residues. Trimming removed 5 bases from V and 2 bases from J; junction bases left unmatched: 10. CDR3 in amino acids: CASSERTGPINTEAFF. CDR3 DNA sequence: TGTGCCAGCAGTGAGAGGACAGGGCCAATAAACACTGAAGCTTTCTTT.

The chain carries TRBV4-2 and TRBJ2-7; no clear D. Germline assignment: CDR1 LGHNA and CDR2 YNFKEQ. The CDR3 contains 14 residues. Trimming took off 5 bases at V and 3 bases at J, with 14 bases between the two ends. The DNA of the CDR3 is TGTGCCAGCAGCAGAATTGGGGAACACTACGAGCAGTACTTC. Protein sequence: CASSRIGEHYEQYF.

V and J are TRBV28 and TRBJ2-1, with D perhaps TRBD1 or TRBD2 (6 bases each). This CDR3 is built from 16 residues. V was clipped by 3 bases and J by 7 bases, with 19 bases between them. Germline CDR1 reads MDHEN; CDR2 reads SYDVKM. This CDR3 is CASSFDGGLSGNEQFF. The CDR3 DNA reads TGTGCCAGCAGTTTTGATGGGGGGCTCTCGGGAAATGAGCAGTTCTTC.

This rearrangement joins TRBV3-1 to TRBJ2-7, with a tentative D call TRBD1 (6 bases). Germline CDR1 is LGHDT and CDR2 is YNNKEL (reference sequence). This CDR3 region has 15 residues. Deletions cut 0 bases from V and 1 base from J, with 10 bases between. CDR3 nucleotides: TGTGCCAGCAGCCAAGACAGGGGTCGGTCCTACGAGCAGTACGTC. This translates into CASSQDRGRSYEQYV.

The rearrangement links TRBV2 to TRBJ1-2; 7 nucleotides agree with TRBD1. The CDR3 has 15 amino acids. The germline CDR1 and CDR2 sequences are SNHLY and FYNNEI. V dropped 7 bases and J dropped 1; count of bases not matched to a gene: 9. Written as DNA, the CDR3 is TGTGCCAGCAATCCAACGGGACAGTTTAACTATGGCTACACCTTC. Its protein is CASNPTGQFNYGYTF. Combining the CDR3 with reference TRBV2 and TRBJ1-2 gives the whole variable domain EPEVTQTPSHQVTQMGQEVILRCVPISNHLYFYWYRQILGQKVEFLVSFYNNEISEKSEIFDDQFSVERPDGSNFTLKIRSTKLEDSAMYFCASNPTGQFNYGYTFGSGTRLTVV.

This clonotype appeared a few times. J is TRBJ1-3 and V is TRBV11-2, with TRBD1 identical over 7 bases. CDR1 is SGHAT, CDR2 FQNNGV, per germline. The CDR3 totals 14 residues. The J segment lost 6 bases and the V segment lost 7 bases, leaving 9 bases of the junction unmatched. The CDR3 spells CASTSDRTKNTIYF. CDR3 bases: TGTGCCAGCACCTCGGACAGGACCAAAAACACCATATATTTT.

This rearrangement joins TRBV21-1 to TRBJ2-5; TRBD2, the D gene given by the table, was not confirmed from the DNA. TRBV21-1 is flagged as a pseudogene. The CDR3 is 17 amino acids. CDR3 DNA: TGTGCCAGCAGCAAAATGGCTAGCGGGGGGGATCAAGAGACCCAGTACTTC. Translated: CASSKMASGGDQETQYF.

The V call is TRBV6-4, the J call TRBJ2-3; 7 positions agree with TRBD2. After removal of 4 bases from V and 6 bases from J, the junction contained 10 bases not matched to a gene. Germline CDR1 is MRHNA and CDR2 is SNTAGT. The length of the CDR3 is 15 residues. The CDR3 nucleotides are TGTGCCAGCAGTGCGACGGGACTGGGGGGGGATACGCAGTATTTT. Translation: CASSATGLGGDTQYF.

The rearrangement links TRBV7-9 to TRBJ2-5; D call uncertain. Germline V gene lookup returns CDR1 SEHNR and CDR2 FQNEAQ (reference sequence). The CDR3 is made up of 15 amino acids. With 5 bases removed from V and 2 bases from J, the gap between germline ends came to 15 bases. The CDR3 DNA is TGTGCCAGCAGCCGAATTTCCATCTTTCAAGAGACCCAGTACTTC. This translates into CASSRISIFQETQYF.

This clonotype came up many times. The CDR3 nucleotides read TGTGCCAGCAGTTCCCAGGGTTTTGAAGCTTTCTTT. As protein: CASSSQGFEAFF. The chain carries TRBV6-5 and TRBJ1-1, with TRBD1 as a possible D gene (5 bases). Trimming pared 4 bases from V and 7 bases from J, leaving 10 bases between. CDR1 and CDR2 (germline): MNHEY, SVGAGI. The CDR3 sequence is 12 residues long.

The genes are TRBV27 and TRBJ2-1, with D perhaps TRBD2 (7 bases). This CDR3 contains 20 residues. CDR1 and CDR2 from the germline V gene are MNHEY and SMNVEV (reference sequence). V lost 0 bases and J lost 4, with 25 bases in between. DNA of the CDR3: TGTGCCAGCAGTTTATCTTGGGAAAAACGGGGGCGGGGGTCATACAATGAGCAGTTCTTC. It yields the protein CASSLSWEKRGRGSYNEQFF.

The CDR3 sequence: CASSPGGQGAFF. DNA of the CDR3: TGTGCCAGCAGCCCAGGGGGACAGGGGGCTTTCTTT. This chain connects TRBV6-5 to TRBJ1-1; 10 bases fit TRBD1. This CDR3 is built from 12 residues. The germline V gene has CDR1 MNHEY and CDR2 SVGAGI. The V and J ends lost 6 bases and 11 bases, in that order; junction bases with no gene match: 6.

Concerning this clonotype itself: A single base separates this from a much larger clone, so it may be a read error. The rearrangement uses TRBV7-9 and TRBJ2-2; D gene uncertain. Germline loops: CDR1 SEHNR, CDR2 FQNEAQ (reference sequence). This CDR3 comprises 9 residues. The V gene lost 7 bases and the J gene lost 7 bases, with 1 base spanning the gap. CDR3 nucleotide sequence: TGTGCCAGCAACGGGGAGCTGTTTTTT. Translation: CASNGELFF.

This clonotype was found a few times. J is TRBJ1-5 and V is TRBV6-5, with TRBD1 as a possible D gene (5 bases). Germline-derived CDR1 and CDR2 are MNHEY and SVGAGI. CDR3 length: 14 amino acids. The V end lost 4 bases, the J end lost 6 bases, and 13 bases lay between the germline ends. CDR3 DNA: TGTGCCAGCAGTTCTCCTGCAGGGCTTCAGCCCCAGCATTTT. The encoded protein is CASSSPAGLQPQHF.